This record covers a single TCR beta chain. Its target is unknown. Per the germline V gene, CDR1 is KGHDR and CDR2 is SFDVKD. V shed 4 bases and J shed 4 bases, with 12 bases lying between them. This CDR3 contains 14 residues. This record belongs to a study of blood T cells in healthy people across ages. Turning to the study itself: T cells yielded about one barcoded beta molecule per two cells through template switching.

The authors ran a second PCR of about 7 to 12 cycles using a sample-barcoded 5' primer and a J-beta primer mix. One entry per CDR3 protein, called by TCRdb with MiXCR from the 5' RACE reads. The sample shows about 1,500,000 distinct CDR3 sequences, about 43% of them seen only once. Study-wide results and limits: Using unsorted PBMCs precluded a conclusive naive versus antigen-experienced comparison. Among long-lived donors, naive CD4+ cells were more numerous and diversity higher than in aged donors.

The sample comprised blood. The V and J genes are TRBV24-1 and TRBJ2-5; D is possibly TRBD1 (7 bases). The origin of this receptor is a woman between 18 and 30 years old in good health. DNA for the CDR3: TGTGCCACCAGTGACCAGGGGGGACCAGAGACCCAGTACTTC. Its translation is CATSDQGGPETQYF.